These T cell receptor beta chains were read from a single sample in a study of blood T cell repertoires in COVID-19. Libraries were prepared by immunoSEQ multiplex PCR; TCRdb keeps only in-frame clonotypes and omits some of them. This sample has approximately 260,000 clones, with roughly 88% found just once. Sequencing input: peripheral blood. The receptors here all came from a woman between 65 and 79 years old with COVID-19, enrolled during active disease. The CDR3 runs from the conserved cysteine through the conserved F or W. D genes are given only for firm matches. Clone size appears in some rows only: once, few, many, or a class for an expanded clone.

clone_size j_call v_call d_call cdr3_aa cdr3_nt
- TRBJ1-4 TRBV9 - CASSLGTTTNEKLFF TGTGCCAGCAGCCTAGGGACAACAACTAATGAAAAACTGTTTTTT
- TRBJ2-2 TRBV7-9 - CASTEGVNGELFF TGTGCCAGCACTGAGGGGGTGAACGGGGAGCTGTTTTTT
- TRBJ2-7 TRBV28 TRBD2 CASRGTSGQSSYEQYF TGTGCCAGCAGGGGTACTAGCGGACAGAGCTCCTACGAGCAGTACTTC
- TRBJ1-1 TRBV5-1 - CASSLSPSRMNTEAFF TGCGCCAGCAGCTTGAGCCCTAGTCGAATGAACACTGAAGCTTTCTTT
few TRBJ2-7 TRBV6-5 TRBD1 CASRRDRGYEQYF TGTGCCAGCCGCCGGGACAGGGGGTACGAGCAGTACTTC
- TRBJ1-4 TRBV10-3 - CATRGWAVNEKLFF TGTGCCACCAGGGGTTGGGCAGTTAATGAAAAACTGTTTTTT
- TRBJ1-5 TRBV7-9 - CASSSTDQPQHF TGTGCCAGCAGCTCGACAGATCAGCCCCAGCATTTT
- TRBJ2-7 TRBV11-2 - CASSTTRDFEQYF TGTGCCAGCAGCACCACTAGGGACTTCGAGCAGTACTTC
- TRBJ2-5 TRBV5-1 - CASSSGAGHQETQYF TGCGCCAGCAGCTCAGGTGCGGGGCACCAAGAGACCCAGTACTTC
- TRBJ1-5 TRBV30 TRBD1 CAWSTGGNNQPQHF TGTGCCTGGAGTACAGGGGGTAACAATCAGCCCCAGCATTTT
- TRBJ2-1 TRBV5-4 TRBD2 CASSGRLAGFNEQFF TGTGCCAGCAGCGGGAGACTAGCGGGCTTTAATGAGCAGTTCTTC
- TRBJ2-1 TRBV5-1 - CASSPSSGSYNEQFF TGCGCCAGCAGCCCCTCCTCGGGGTCCTACAATGAGCAGTTCTTC
- TRBJ2-1 TRBV7-9 TRBD1 CASSFRDRVGRNEQFF TGTGCCAGCAGCTTCCGGGACAGGGTAGGTAGGAATGAGCAGTTCTTC
- TRBJ1-4 TRBV4-3 TRBD1 CASSQGQGSNEKLFF TGCGCCAGCAGCCAGGGACAGGGGTCTAATGAAAAACTGTTTTTT
- TRBJ2-3 TRBV19 TRBD2 CASSIREATTDTQYF TGTGCCAGTAGTATTCGGGAGGCCACCACAGATACGCAGTATTTT
- TRBJ2-7 TRBV24-1 TRBD2 CATSDSSGSKWTYEQYF TGTGCCACCAGTGATTCCAGCGGGAGTAAGTGGACCTACGAGCAGTACTTC
once TRBJ1-2 TRBV18 TRBD1 CASSPLVTGGRDGYTF TGTGCCAGCTCACCGCTCGTGACAGGGGGCAGAGATGGCTACACCTTC
once TRBJ2-7 TRBV28 TRBD2 CASSLSGTSGSYEQYF TGTGCCAGCAGTCTCTCCGGGACTAGCGGCTCCTACGAGCAGTACTTC
- TRBJ1-2 TRBV6-1 - CASSEVGYGYTF TGTGCCAGCAGTGAAGTCGGCTATGGCTACACCTTC
few TRBJ1-5 TRBV27 TRBD1 CASSPLGAGGRNQPQHF TGTGCCAGCAGTCCTCTTGGGGCAGGGGGTCGGAATCAGCCCCAGCATTTT
- TRBJ2-7 TRBV12-3/TRBV12-4 - CASSRGYEQYF TGTGCCAGCAGTCGGGGGTACGAGCAGTACTTC
- TRBJ2-7 TRBV27 TRBD2 CASSLSAGLAVISYEQYF TGTGCCAGCAGTTTATCCGCGGGACTAGCGGTTATCTCCTACGAGCAGTACTTC
- TRBJ1-1 TRBV13 - CASSLEGINTEAFF TGTGCCAGCAGCTTAGAGGGGATAAACACTGAAGCTTTCTTT
- TRBJ1-1 TRBV6-4 - CASSDGWASEAFF TGTGCCAGCAGTGACGGGTGGGCGTCTGAAGCTTTCTTT
- TRBJ1-1 TRBV6-2/TRBV6-3 - CASSYGGGPTEAFF TGTGCCAGCAGTTACGGGGGGGGGCCTACTGAAGCTTTCTTT
- TRBJ2-1 TRBV18 TRBD1 CASLNRQGLGEQFF TGTGCCAGCCTAAACAGACAGGGTTTAGGTGAGCAGTTCTTC
- TRBJ1-3 TRBV30 - CAWSAGNTIYF TGTGCCTGGAGTGCAGGAAACACCATATATTTT
- TRBJ2-2 TRBV4-1 TRBD1 CASSQTSSGPGGMTGELFF TGCGCCAGCAGCCAAACCTCCAGCGGCCCAGGGGGTATGACCGGGGAGCTGTTTTTT
once TRBJ1-5 TRBV19 TRBD1 CASSLTGKGEQPQHF TGTGCCAGTAGTTTGACAGGGAAGGGAGAACAGCCCCAGCATTTT
- TRBJ1-3 TRBV25-1 - CASSATTTGNTIYF TGTGCCAGCAGTGCCACAACTACAGGAAACACCATATATTTT
- TRBJ2-3 TRBV6-5 TRBD1 CASSPDRDRDTQYF TGTGCCAGCAGTCCCGACAGGGACAGAGATACGCAGTATTTT
- TRBJ2-5 TRBV4-2 TRBD2 CASSQVGAGGEETQYF TGTGCCAGCAGCCAAGTTGGGGCGGGAGGAGAAGAGACCCAGTACTTC
- TRBJ1-4 TRBV28 - CASSLSTGTTEKLFF TGTGCCAGCAGTTTATCGACAGGTACAACTGAAAAACTGTTTTTT
- TRBJ2-3 TRBV7-8 - CASSGLQGHTQYF TGTGCCAGCAGCGGCTTACAGGGTCATACGCAGTATTTT
- TRBJ2-1 TRBV19 TRBD2 CASRLAGGPYNEQFF TGTGCCAGTAGACTAGCGGGAGGACCCTACAATGAGCAGTTCTTC
few TRBJ2-7 TRBV7-9 - CASSREGYEQYF TGTGCCAGCAGCCGTGAGGGTTACGAGCAGTACTTC
once TRBJ2-6 TRBV19 - CASSPGPGSGANVLTF TGTGCCAGTAGCCCTGGCCCAGGGTCGGGGGCCAACGTCCTGACTTTC
- TRBJ2-1 TRBV4-2 - CASSQDGNEQFF TGTGCCAGCAGCCAAGACGGCAATGAGCAGTTCTTC
- TRBJ2-3 TRBV5-8 - CASSLMGSSDTQYF TGTGCCAGCAGCTTGATGGGGAGCTCAGATACGCAGTATTTT
- TRBJ2-3 TRBV5-1 TRBD1 CASSAGQGAADTQYF TGCGCCAGCAGCGCGGGACAGGGGGCGGCAGATACGCAGTATTTT
once TRBJ2-1 TRBV7-3 - CASSLTPRDNEQFF TGTGCCAGCAGCTTAACTCCGAGGGATAATGAGCAGTTCTTC
- TRBJ2-5 TRBV27 TRBD1 CASSKPTGEETQYF TGTGCCAGCAGTAAACCGACAGGGGAAGAGACCCAGTACTTC
- TRBJ1-4 TRBV3-1/TRBV3-2 - CASSQNGNNEKLFF TGTGCCAGCAGCCAGAATGGCAATAATGAAAAACTGTTTTTT
- TRBJ1-1 TRBV28 - CASSLGRNTEAFF TGTGCCAGCAGTTTGGGCAGGAACACTGAAGCTTTCTTT
- TRBJ1-1 TRBV10-3 - CAISAPGVGTTEAFF TGTGCCATCAGTGCCCCGGGGGTGGGGACCACTGAAGCTTTCTTT
- TRBJ2-5 TRBV11-1 - CASSLSPRGIQETQYF TGTGCCAGCAGCTTATCACCTCGGGGGATCCAAGAGACCCAGTACTTC
- TRBJ2-5 TRBV15 TRBD1 CATSRGGQGRETQYF TGTGCCACCAGCAGAGGAGGACAGGGGAGAGAGACCCAGTACTTC
- TRBJ2-2 TRBV27 TRBD2 CASSPLAGGLSGELFF TGTGCCAGCAGTCCGCTAGCGGGAGGGCTGTCTGGGGAGCTGTTTTTT
- TRBJ1-1 TRBV18 - CASSSRQNPNTEAFF TGTGCCAGCTCATCGCGGCAGAATCCGAACACTGAAGCTTTCTTT
once TRBJ2-7 TRBV2 TRBD2 CASRGLASSYEQYF TGTGCCAGCAGGGGACTAGCGAGCTCCTACGAGCAGTACTTC
- TRBJ2-3 TRBV19 TRBD1 CAAGQAADTQYF TGTGCCGCGGGACAGGCGGCCGATACGCAGTATTTT
- TRBJ1-2 TRBV28 - CASSLLQGPNYGYTF TGTGCCAGCAGTTTATTGCAGGGGCCTAACTATGGCTACACCTTC
- TRBJ1-1 TRBV19 TRBD1 CASSKGQGAFTEAFF TGTGCCAGTAGTAAAGGACAGGGGGCCTTCACTGAAGCTTTCTTT
- TRBJ1-5 TRBV19 - CASSIPPGGNQPQHF TGTGCCAGTAGTATTCCGCCGGGAGGCAATCAGCCCCAGCATTTT